A single sample gave rise to the 28 T cell receptor beta chains below, sequenced in a study of cytomegalovirus exposure and HLA in healthy donors. Primers for the PCR totalled 60 Vbeta and 13 Jbeta. Clones were sequenced by immunoSEQ multiplex PCR, and TCRdb holds only the in-frame ones, with some missing. The sample contains hundreds of thousands of clones, roughly 80% of which appear only once. Sequencing was done on a sample of PBMCs. The receptors shown here come from a man aged 25 to 45 in good health and CMV-seronegative.

This chain joins TRBV6-5 and TRBJ2-7, with 9 bases fitting TRBD2. This CDR3 has 15 residues. Germline CDR1 reads MNHEY; CDR2 reads SVGAGI. V shed 0 bases, J shed 2 bases, and the junction held 2 bases outside the gene matches. In DNA form, the CDR3 reads TGTGCCAGCAGTTACTCTAGCGGGGGCACCTACGAGCAGTACTTC. Translating it yields CASSYSSGGTYEQYF.

This chain connects TRBV5-4 to TRBJ1-2; 12 nucleotides agree with TRBD1. Looked up from germline, CDR1 is SGHNT and CDR2 is YYREEE (reference sequence). The CDR3 totals 17 residues. The V and J ends lost 3 bases and 4 bases, in that order; junction bases with no gene match: 10. Written as DNA, the CDR3 is TGTGCCAGCAGCTCTTTATACCCGGGACAGGGGGCCTATGGCTACACCTTC. Translated, it gives CASSSLYPGQGAYGYTF.

Of note for this clone: Different DNA sequences within this sample yield the same CDR3. The chain links TRBV29-1 to TRBJ1-2; a possible D gene is TRBD1 (6 bases). The germline gives CDR1 SQVTM, CDR2 ANQGSEA. V lost 2 bases and J 5 bases, leaving 6 bases between the germline ends. This CDR3 comprises 11 residues. DNA of the CDR3: TGCAGCGTTGAAAGGGGGTATGGCTACACCTTC. It translates to CSVERGYGYTF.

This sequence joins TRBV6-6 and TRBJ1-4, with no clear D. The CDR3 consists of 14 residues. From germline, CDR1 is MNHNY and CDR2 SVGAGI (reference sequence). Trimming left V 2 bases short and J 7 bases short, with 11 bases between. CDR3 bases: TGTGCCAGCAGTTACCTGGGGAGGAGTGAAAAACTGTTTTTT. Protein product: CASSYLGRSEKLFF.

This clone has more than one count but fewer than ten. The gene calls are TRBV4-1 and TRBJ1-5, with 9 nucleotides matching TRBD1. This CDR3 is 16 amino acids long. The V gene end was trimmed by 0 bases and the J gene end by 5 bases; junction bases not matched to a gene: 5. CDR1 is MGHRA and CDR2 is YSYEKL in the germline V gene. The CDR3 sequence: CASSQEWGTGHQPQHF. CDR3 bases: TGCGCCAGCAGCCAAGAGTGGGGGACAGGGCATCAGCCCCAGCATTTT.

The rearrangement links TRBV7-9 to TRBJ2-7; TRBD1 might be the D (6 bases). The ends were cut back, 5 bases at V and 2 bases at J, with 13 bases in the middle. This CDR3 region has 14 residues. CDR1 is SEHNR and CDR2 is FQNEAQ in the germline V gene (reference sequence). The chain's CDR3 is CASSHREFAYEQYF. CDR3 nucleotides: TGTGCCAGCAGCCACAGGGAATTCGCCTACGAGCAGTACTTC.

This chain uses TRBV9 with TRBJ2-7; the match to TRBD1 covers 11 bases. Germline V lookup: CDR1 SGDLS, CDR2 YYNGEE. The CDR3 contains 16 residues. The J segment lost 0 bases and the V segment lost 0 bases, leaving 2 bases of the junction unmatched. The CDR3 bases are TGTGCCAGCAGCGTAGGGACAGGGGGCGGCTCCTACGAGCAGTACTTC. This encodes CASSVGTGGGSYEQYF.

This chain connects TRBV25-1 to TRBJ1-2; a possible D gene is TRBD1 (6 bases). CDR1 MGHDK and CDR2 SYGVNS come from the germline V gene. CDR3 length equals 14 residues. V lost 2 bases and J lost 4, with 11 bases in between. CDR3 sequence: CASSEQGRSYGYTF. In nucleotides, the CDR3 is TGTGCCAGCAGTGAACAGGGGAGAAGCTATGGCTACACCTTC.

The CDR3 is CASSFQGARDEQYF. In nucleotides, the CDR3 is TGTGCCAGCAGCTTCCAGGGGGCGCGGGACGAGCAGTACTTC. The V gene is TRBV7-3, the J gene TRBJ2-7; TRBD1 agrees at 8 bases. The CDR3 has 14 residues. Germline V gene lookup returns CDR1 SGHTA and CDR2 FQGTGA. Trimming at V came to 3 bases and at J to 5 bases, leaving 6 bases not matched to a gene.

CDR3 bases: TGTGCCAGTAGTCCCGGGACAGGCGCCTCCTACGAGCAGTACTTC. Its protein is CASSPGTGASYEQYF. The rearrangement uses TRBV19 and TRBJ2-7, with 8 bases identical to TRBD1. CDR1 LNHDA and CDR2 SQIVND come from the germline V gene (reference sequence). The CDR3 covers 15 residues. V was pared by 5 bases and J by 0 bases, with 6 bases of the junction left unmatched. The whole variable domain, filled in from reference TRBV19 and TRBJ2-7, reads DGGITQSPKYLFRKEGQNVTLSCEQNLNHDAMYWYRQDPGQGLRLIYYSQIVNDFQKGDIAEGYSVSREKKESFPLTVTSAQKNPTAFYLCASSPGTGASYEQYFGPGTRLTVT.

CDR3 sequence reads: CASGRQGYTEAFF. As DNA, the CDR3 is TGTGCCAGCGGCCGGCAGGGATACACTGAAGCTTTCTTT. The chain uses TRBV6-6 and TRBJ1-1, with D possibly matching TRBD1 (5 bases). The CDR3 spans 13 residues. Trimming cost V 8 bases and J 3 bases, with 13 bases left between them. Per germline, CDR1 MNHNY and CDR2 SVGAGI (reference sequence).

This clone was seen once. The CDR3 DNA is TGTGCCAGCAGTGAAGAGGGTAAGAGGGATCCCCTCCACTTT. This encodes CASSEEGKRDPLHF. V and J are TRBV6-1 and TRBJ1-6; D gene ambiguous. The CDR3 is 14 amino acids. Trimming cost V 1 base and J 13 bases, with 14 bases left between them. Germline V gene lookup returns CDR1 MNHNS and CDR2 SASEGT.

In its sample, this clone was seen many times. This chain links TRBV7-9 with TRBJ2-1, with D possibly being TRBD1 (8 bases). The CDR3 contains 16 residues. Germline CDR1 is SEHNR and CDR2 is FQNEAQ (reference sequence). The ends were cut back, 5 bases at V and 9 bases at J, with 23 bases in the middle. As DNA, the CDR3 is TGTGCCAGCAGCCCACCTGGACAGGGAGGGTTCATTGAGCAGTTCTTC. It is translated as CASSPPGQGGFIEQFF. The full variable domain, its missing parts supplied by reference TRBV7-9 and TRBJ2-1, is DTGVSQNPRHKITKRGQNVTFRCDPISEHNRLYWYRQTLGQGPEFLTYFQNEAQLEKSRLLSDRFSAERPKGSFSTLEIQRTEQGDSAMYLCASSPPGQGGFIEQFFGPGTRLTVL.

The V gene is TRBV15, the J gene TRBJ1-4; tentative D call: TRBD1 (5 bases). The CDR3 spans 14 residues. V gave up 0 bases and J gave up 6 bases, with 8 bases separating them. Germline CDR1 is LNHNV and CDR2 is YYDKDF (reference sequence). CDR3 protein: CATSRDRADEKLFF. For the CDR3, the DNA is TGTGCCACCAGCAGAGACAGGGCCGATGAAAAACTGTTTTTT.

The chain combines TRBV5-1 with TRBJ2-1; TRBD2 matches 13 bases. The length of the CDR3 is 17 residues. Per the germline V gene, CDR1 is SGHRS and CDR2 is YFSETQ. The trim removed 0 bases at V and 8 bases at J, leaving 8 bases unmatched. DNA of the CDR3: TGCGCCAGCAGCTTGGCCCTACTAGCGGGGGGGCCAGATGAGCAGTTCTTC. Its translation: CASSLALLAGGPDEQFF.

This clone was counted a few times. The CDR3 spells CASSSRDTGNQPQHF. The CDR3 bases are TGTGCCAGCAGCTCCCGGGACACCGGCAATCAGCCCCAGCATTTT. The V call is TRBV7-8, the J call TRBJ1-5; possible D gene TRBD1, 6 bases. Looked up from germline, CDR1 is SGHVS and CDR2 is FQNEAQ. Trimming pared 4 bases from V and 2 bases from J, leaving 12 bases between. CDR3 length equals 15 residues.

In its sample, this clone was seen once. The chain is built from TRBV13 and TRBJ1-2, with D possibly matching TRBD1 (5 bases). There are 15 residues in the CDR3. V lost 5 bases to trimming and J lost 6 bases, with 19 bases between them. The V gene's germline CDR1 is PRHDT and CDR2 FYEKMQ (reference sequence). The CDR3 loop is CASSDRNPGGDGYTF. The DNA for the CDR3 is TGTGCCAGCAGCGACCGGAACCCCGGGGGGGATGGCTACACCTTC.

The rearrangement uses TRBV11-2 and TRBJ2-5, with 9 bases lining up with TRBD2. The CDR3 is made up of 15 amino acids. V shed 3 bases and J 2 bases; nucleotides not matched to a gene: 4. In germline, CDR1 is SGHAT, CDR2 FQNNGV. CDR3 sequence reads: CASSLAAGGQETQYF. The CDR3 DNA follows: TGTGCCAGCAGCTTGGCGGCGGGGGGGCAAGAGACCCAGTACTTC.

This clone came up a few times. The chain is built from TRBV18 and TRBJ1-2; D remains unclear. V lost 5 bases to trimming and J lost 0 bases, with 4 bases between them. The CDR3 consists of 12 residues. The V gene's germline CDR1 is KGHSH and CDR2 LQKENI. CDR3 residues: CASSGPNYGYTF. For the CDR3, the DNA is TGTGCCAGCTCAGGCCCTAACTATGGCTACACCTTC.

The chain uses TRBV7-9 and TRBJ2-7, with D possibly matching TRBD1 (6 bases). This CDR3 has 16 amino acids. V was pared by 4 bases and J by 2 bases, with 18 bases between. CDR1 is SEHNR, CDR2 FQNEAQ, per germline (reference sequence). The CDR3 DNA sequence: TGTGCCAGCAGCTCCACCTTTCAGGGGTTAGCCTACGAGCAGTACTTC. This sequence encodes CASSSTFQGLAYEQYF.

This sequence joins TRBV4-3 and TRBJ2-1, with 11 nucleotides matching TRBD2. Germline trimming cut 2 bases from V and 4 bases from J; bases unmatched to any gene: 4. CDR3 size: 16 residues. Germline V gene sequence: CDR1 LGHNA, CDR2 YSLEER. This chain's CDR3 is CASSQFSGGGYNEQFF. CDR3 coding DNA: TGCGCCAGCAGCCAATTTAGCGGGGGGGGATACAATGAGCAGTTCTTC.

V is TRBV11-2 and J is TRBJ2-3; no definite D call. The CDR3 loop spans 14 amino acids. Germline CDR1 is SGHAT and CDR2 is FQNNGV. The V gene lost 0 bases and the J gene lost 2 bases, with 6 bases spanning the gap. Here the CDR3 reads CASSLDRYTDTQYF. The DNA for the CDR3 is TGTGCCAGCAGCTTAGACAGGTACACAGATACGCAGTATTTT.

V usage is TRBV11-2 and J usage is TRBJ2-6; no reliable D call. This CDR3 is built from 13 residues. V lost 6 bases and J lost 3, with 6 bases in between. From germline, CDR1 is SGHAT and CDR2 FQNNGV. CDR3 amino acids: CASRRIGANVLTF. CDR3 in DNA: TGTGCCAGCAGGCGCATTGGGGCCAACGTCCTGACTTTC. Looking up the rest from reference TRBV11-2 and TRBJ2-6 gives the full variable domain: EAGVAQSPRYKIIEKRQSVAFWCNPISGHATLYWYQQILGQGPKLLIQFQNNGVVDDSQLPKDRFSAERLKGVDSTLKIQPAKLEDSAVYLCASRRIGANVLTFGAGSRLTVL.

This clone appeared a few times. The chain joins TRBV9 to TRBJ1-5, with D hard to call. The CDR3 has 14 amino acids. The V and J ends lost 2 bases and 1 base respectively, with 7 bases between them. In germline, CDR1 is SGDLS, CDR2 YYNGEE. The CDR3 reads CASSVSVSNQPQHF. The CDR3 DNA is TGTGCCAGCAGCGTGTCAGTGAGCAATCAGCCCCAGCATTTT.

V and J are TRBV9 and TRBJ2-1; tentatively, D is TRBD1 (5 bases). Trimming pared 0 bases from V and 2 bases from J, leaving 6 bases between. Germline V CDR1 and CDR2: SGDLS, YYNGEE. The length of the CDR3 is 14 residues. CDR3 loop: CASSVEGTYNEQFF. In nucleotides, the CDR3 is TGTGCCAGCAGCGTAGAGGGGACCTACAATGAGCAGTTCTTC.

The CDR3 loop is CASSQPDRNTEAFF. The CDR3 nucleotides read TGTGCCAGCTCACAACCGGACAGGAACACTGAAGCTTTCTTT. The chain uses TRBV18 and TRBJ1-1; possibly TRBD1 for D (6 bases). This CDR3 has 14 amino acids. The V gene lost 4 bases and the J gene lost 1 base, with 10 bases spanning the gap. CDR1 KGHSH and CDR2 LQKENI come from the germline V gene.

The rearrangement uses TRBV9 and TRBJ2-5, with 13 bases lining up with TRBD2. V trimming: 0 bases; J trimming: 5 bases; junction bases outside the gene matches: 7. CDR1 and CDR2 (germline): SGDLS, YYNGEE. The CDR3 has 17 amino acids. CDR3 region: CASSVDTSGGALETQYF. As DNA, the CDR3 is TGTGCCAGCAGCGTAGATACTAGCGGGGGGGCCTTGGAGACCCAGTACTTC.

The rearrangement joins TRBV6-4 to TRBJ1-2; D gene ambiguous. CDR3 length: 13 amino acids. V lost 4 bases to trimming and J lost 8 bases, with 14 bases between them. The germline gives CDR1 MRHNA, CDR2 SNTAGT. The CDR3 bases are TGTGCCAGCAGTGGGAACAGCCTCGGAGGCTACACCTTC. This gives the protein CASSGNSLGGYTF.